The 18 T cell receptor beta chains in this list originate from one sample, sequenced in a study of cytomegalovirus exposure and HLA in healthy donors. Amplification used 60 Vbeta primers and 13 Jbeta primers. TCRdb's copy holds only in-frame clones and misses some; the assay was immunoSEQ multiplex PCR. The repertoire holds 120,000 to 150,000 clones, with 65% to 80% as singletons. Sequencing used PBMCs. These receptors were collected from a woman in her forties or fifties in good health and CMV-seropositive.

The rearrangement links TRBV7-8 to TRBJ2-7; D might be TRBD2 (6 bases). Germline lookup yields CDR1 SGHVS and CDR2 FQNEAQ. CDR3 length equals 13 residues. Trimming cost V 0 bases and J 3 bases, with 6 bases left between them. The CDR3 loop is CASSLARGYEQYF. The CDR3 DNA follows: TGTGCCAGCAGCTTAGCGCGGGGCTACGAGCAGTACTTC.

This clone was detected only once. The CDR3 DNA sequence: TGCGCCAGCAGCCAAGATAAAGGGCAGGGGGGTTCCTACGAGCAGTACTTC. Its translation: CASSQDKGQGGSYEQYF. V gene TRBV4-1 combines with J gene TRBJ2-5; possible D gene TRBD1, 7 bases. TRBJ2-7 matches the DNA end more closely, so the J call is doubtful. The CDR3 has 17 residues. CDR1 and CDR2 (germline): MGHRA, YSYEKL.

The V and J genes are TRBV7-3 and TRBJ2-7; perhaps TRBD2 as D (5 bases). The CDR3 runs to 15 residues. CDR1 is SGHTA, CDR2 FQGTGA, per germline. The V end lost 1 base, the J end lost 0 bases, and 10 bases lay between the germline ends. The CDR3 reads CASSLNTGSSYEQYF. The CDR3 nucleotides read TGTGCCAGCAGCTTAAATACGGGGAGCTCCTACGAGCAGTACTTC.

The chain has TRBV6-1 and TRBJ1-6; the match to TRBD1 covers 10 bases. V trimming: 4 bases; J trimming: 10 bases; junction bases outside the gene matches: 10. The CDR3 is 16 residues long. The germline V gene has CDR1 MNHNS and CDR2 SASEGT. CDR3 DNA: TGTGCCAGCAGTGCCAGCCTGGGACAGGGGATATCACCCCTCCACTTT. Its protein is CASSASLGQGISPLHF.

The chain is built from TRBV2 and TRBJ2-7; TRBD1 matches at 10 bases. The CDR3 spans 14 residues. CDR1 and CDR2 from the germline V gene are SNHLY and FYNNEI. V lost 4 bases to trimming and J lost 2 bases; unmatched junction nucleotides: 2. The CDR3 reads CASSVGQGAYEQYF. CDR3 DNA: TGTGCCAGCAGTGTCGGACAGGGGGCCTACGAGCAGTACTTC.

The V and J genes are TRBV9 and TRBJ2-2; 7 bases match TRBD2. From germline, CDR1 is SGDLS and CDR2 YYNGEE. This CDR3 comprises 15 residues. Losses at the gene ends were 4 bases for V and 5 bases for J; bases not matched to a gene: 8. The chain's CDR3 is CASSPPGRGTGELFF. CDR3 DNA sequence: TGTGCCAGCAGCCCTCCGGGGAGGGGAACCGGGGAGCTGTTTTTT. Together with reference TRBV9 and TRBJ2-2, the CDR3 gives the full variable domain: DSGVTQTPKHLITATGQRVTLRCSPRSGDLSVYWYQQSLDQGLQFLIQYYNGEERAKGNILERFSAQQFPDLHSELNLSSLELGDSALYFCASSPPGRGTGELFFGEGSRLTVL.

This chain's CDR3 is CAISESAAGDYEQYF. CDR3 sequence (DNA): TGTGCCATCAGTGAGTCTGCGGCGGGGGACTACGAGCAGTACTTC. The chain has TRBV10-3 and TRBJ2-7; 7 nucleotides line up with TRBD2. Germline CDR1 is ENHRY and CDR2 is SYGVKD. CDR3 length: 15 amino acids. With V trimmed by 0 bases and J by 3 bases, 5 bases remained unmatched.

The chain joins TRBV11-2 to TRBJ2-7, with D perhaps matching TRBD1 (6 bases). The V end was cut by 5 bases, the J end by 3 bases, with 14 bases between. The CDR3 loop spans 14 amino acids. Germline CDR1 reads SGHAT; CDR2 reads FQNNGV. The CDR3 spells CASSVDRRIYEQYF. CDR3 DNA sequence: TGTGCCAGCAGCGTTGACAGGCGTATCTACGAGCAGTACTTC.

CDR3 nucleotides: TGTGCCAGCAGTACCCAAGCGGCCACTGAAGCTTTCTTT. Translated: CASSTQAATEAFF. This rearrangement joins TRBV7-3 to TRBJ1-1, with D unclear. The V gene lost 6 bases and the J gene lost 4 bases, with 12 bases spanning the gap. Germline CDR1 reads SGHTA; CDR2 reads FQGTGA. The length of the CDR3 is 13 residues.

The chain has TRBV6-5 and TRBJ1-2; tentatively, D is TRBD1 (5 bases). The CDR3 length is 15 residues. Trimming pared 2 bases from V and 2 bases from J, leaving 12 bases between. In germline, CDR1 is MNHEY, CDR2 SVGAGI. In DNA, the CDR3 is TGTGCCAGCAGTTACGCGGCAGGGAGGAACTATGGCTACACCTTC. This encodes CASSYAAGRNYGYTF.

This clone came up once. This rearrangement joins TRBV6-1 to TRBJ1-5; a weak D match, TRBD1 (5 bases). Trimming pared 5 bases from V and 0 bases from J, leaving 8 bases between. The CDR3 is made up of 14 amino acids. CDR1 and CDR2 (germline): MNHNS, SASEGT. CDR3 residues: CASSMTVSNQPQHF. CDR3 in DNA: TGTGCCAGCAGTATGACAGTTAGCAATCAGCCCCAGCATTTT.

The rearrangement links TRBV6-5 to TRBJ1-2, with D possibly TRBD1 on 5 matching bases. The CDR3 has 14 amino acids. V dropped 6 bases and J dropped 2 bases, with 13 bases sitting between them. Germline lookup yields CDR1 MNHEY and CDR2 SVGAGI. CDR3: CASSPIGGNYGYTF. The CDR3 DNA reads as TGTGCCAGCAGCCCTATCGGGGGGAACTATGGCTACACCTTC.

This clone has only one observation. This chain's CDR3 is CASSIEPGAGNQPQHF. The CDR3 nucleotides read TGTGCCAGTAGTATCGAACCTGGGGCCGGCAATCAGCCCCAGCATTTT. The chain recombines TRBV19 with TRBJ1-5, with a weak D call TRBD1 (5 bases). CDR1 LNHDA and CDR2 SQIVND come from the germline V gene (reference sequence). V gave up 3 bases and J gave up 2 bases, with 14 bases separating them. CDR3 length equals 16 residues.

This clone was observed a handful of times. The V and J genes are TRBV5-1 and TRBJ2-1, with a weak D call TRBD2 (6 bases). The CDR3 totals 16 residues. The germline V and J ends were trimmed by 0 bases and 4 bases, with 14 bases remaining between them. Per germline, CDR1 SGHRS and CDR2 YFSETQ. CDR3 sequence: CASSLVGGVGYNEQFF. The CDR3, as DNA: TGCGCCAGCAGCTTGGTCGGCGGGGTTGGGTACAATGAGCAGTTCTTC.

The chain links TRBV5-1 to TRBJ1-1, with 7 nucleotides matching TRBD1. The germline V gene encodes CDR1 SGHRS and CDR2 YFSETQ. Trimming removed 4 bases from V and 5 bases from J; junction bases left unmatched: 8. The CDR3 is 14 amino acids. The CDR3 DNA reads TGCGCCAGCAGCATACAGGGGCCACGGACTGAAGCTTTCTTT. Encoded protein: CASSIQGPRTEAFF.

V and J are TRBV6-5 and TRBJ2-2, with TRBD1 identical over 8 bases. From germline, CDR1 is MNHEY and CDR2 SVGAGI. J lost 6 bases, V lost 0 bases, and 6 bases had no gene match. The CDR3 is 16 residues long. CDR3 DNA: TGTGCCAGCAGTTACTCGGGGACAGGTGCCCCCGGGGAGCTGTTTTTT. This translates into CASSYSGTGAPGELFF.

The V gene is TRBV5-1, the J gene TRBJ2-3; 7 positions match TRBD1. The CDR3 covers 18 residues. V shed 4 bases and J 9 bases; nucleotides not matched to a gene: 23. In germline, CDR1 is SGHRS, CDR2 YFSETQ. The CDR3 sequence is CASSPSAEAGGRVSTQYF. The CDR3 nucleotides read TGCGCCAGCAGCCCCTCTGCTGAGGCAGGGGGAAGAGTGTCCACGCAGTATTTT.

The genes are TRBV4-3 and TRBJ1-2, with D unclear. CDR3 length: 13 residues. Germline V CDR1 and CDR2: LGHNA, YSLEER. Between the trimmed V and J ends, which lost 0 bases and 7 bases, there was a span of 9 bases. The CDR3 loop reads CASSQDREGGYTF. DNA for the CDR3: TGCGCCAGCAGCCAAGATCGAGAGGGTGGCTACACCTTC.